A single sample is the source of the 6 T cell receptor beta chains below, sequenced in a study of cytomegalovirus exposure and HLA in healthy donors. In the PCR, 60 Vbeta and 13 Jbeta primers were used. Only in-frame clones appear in the TCRdb table, and some are missing; sequencing was by immunoSEQ multiplex PCR. The table for this sample gives about 49,000 clones. Sequencing was done on a sample of PBMCs. These receptors came from a man between 18 and 29 years old in good health and CMV-seropositive.

This chain joins TRBV2 and TRBJ2-7; 10 bases align to TRBD1. The germline V gene has CDR1 SNHLY and CDR2 FYNNEI. V lost 8 bases to trimming and J lost 4 bases; unmatched junction nucleotides: 8. This CDR3 is 14 amino acids long. The CDR3 sequence is CASAAGTGDYEQYF. DNA of the CDR3: TGTGCCAGCGCCGCCGGGACAGGGGATTACGAGCAGTACTTC.

The genes are TRBV9 and TRBJ2-3; possible D gene TRBD2, 5 bases. V was cut by 1 base and J by 1 base, with 13 bases left in between. Per germline, CDR1 SGDLS and CDR2 YYNGEE. CDR3 size: 16 residues. The CDR3 region has the DNA TGTGCCAGCAGCGTATCCCCGGGAATAGGCACAGATACGCAGTATTTT. Protein: CASSVSPGIGTDTQYF.

The rearrangement uses TRBV7-2 and TRBJ1-5; 7 nucleotides match TRBD1. This CDR3 has 13 amino acids. The V gene's germline CDR1 is SGHTA and CDR2 FQGNSA. J lost 7 bases, V lost 5 bases, and 5 bases had no gene match. CDR3 loop: CASSPRTGQPQHF. Written as DNA, the CDR3 is TGTGCCAGCAGCCCCCGGACAGGCCAGCCCCAGCATTTT. Full variable domain (rest looked up from reference TRBV7-2 and TRBJ1-5): GAGVSQSPSNKVTEKGKDVELRCDPISGHTALYWYRQSLGQGLEFLIYFQGNSAPDKSGLPSDRFSAERTGGSVSTLTIQRTQQEDSAVYLCASSPRTGQPQHFGDGTRLSIL.

This sequence joins TRBV7-6 and TRBJ1-4, with 8 nucleotides matching TRBD1. CDR3 length equals 14 residues. Germline values: CDR1 SGHVS, CDR2 FNYEAQ. The junction had 2 bases not matched to a gene; V was cut back by 2 bases and J by 6 bases. The CDR3 nucleotides read TGTGCCAGCAGCTTACAGGGGGCTGATGAAAAACTGTTTTTT. This gives the protein CASSLQGADEKLFF.

The chain is built from TRBV7-9 and TRBJ1-5, with D perhaps TRBD1 (6 bases). Per the germline V gene, CDR1 is SEHNR and CDR2 is FQNEAQ (reference sequence). This CDR3 contains 15 residues. V lost 0 bases and J 2 bases, leaving 8 bases between the germline ends. Here the CDR3 DNA reads TGTGCCAGCAGCTTAGCAGGGGGGGGCAATCAGCCCCAGCATTTT. This encodes CASSLAGGGNQPQHF.

The chain has TRBV25-1 and TRBJ2-1, with 10 bases fitting TRBD1. The V segment lost 0 bases and the J segment 5 bases; nucleotides outside the gene matches: 10. The CDR3 is 18 amino acids. The germline V gene encodes CDR1 MGHDK and CDR2 SYGVNS. This chain's CDR3 is CASSEYFIGTGANNEQFF. CDR3 coding DNA: TGTGCCAGCAGTGAATACTTTATAGGGACAGGGGCGAACAATGAGCAGTTCTTC.